One sample yielded the 23 T cell receptor beta chains listed below, sequenced in a study of blood T cell repertoires in COVID-19 (TCRdb year 2020). Library construction relied on the immunoSEQ multiplex PCR assay. TCRdb took this table from immuneACCESS and kept in-frame rearrangements with V and J called. Such tables lack part of the clones; where checked against another copy, unresolved V genes explain under half of the gap, and the rest is unexplained. Recorded for this sample are about 59,000 clones; around 80% of them occurred a single time. The top ten constitute roughly 12% of the sample. Specimen: peripheral blood. These receptors all come from an elderly man with acute or convalescent COVID-19.

Written as DNA, the CDR3 is TGTGCCAGTAGTATAGTACTAGCGGGGGGGCCCACAGATACGCAGTATTTT. Its protein is CASSIVLAGGPTDTQYF. The J gene is TRBJ2-3, the V gene TRBV19; 13 bases match TRBD2. V was clipped by 1 base and J by 2 bases; unmatched bases: 3. From germline, CDR1 is LNHDA and CDR2 SQIVND (reference sequence). This CDR3 region has 17 residues.

The chain combines TRBV5-6 with TRBJ2-7; tentative D call: TRBD2 (5 bases). This CDR3 comprises 15 residues. Germline lookup yields CDR1 SGHDT and CDR2 YYEEEE. The V gene lost 2 bases and the J gene lost 7 bases, with 19 bases spanning the gap. The CDR3 DNA is TGTGCCAGCAGCTTTCGAACAGACTATCACCTGGAGCAGTACTTC. Amino acids: CASSFRTDYHLEQYF.

About this clone: A much more abundant neighbour one base away suggests this may be a read error. The chain carries TRBV7-9 and TRBJ2-2; D is ambiguous. V dropped 0 bases and J dropped 4 bases, with 3 bases sitting between them. Germline V gene sequence: CDR1 SEHNR, CDR2 FQNEAQ (reference sequence). The CDR3 has 13 residues. As DNA, the CDR3 is TGTGCCAGCAGCTTAGCTAGCACCGGGGAGCTGTTTTTT. This sequence encodes CASSLASTGELFF.

V and J are TRBV5-5 and TRBJ2-6; tentatively, D is TRBD1 (6 bases). Germline V CDR1 and CDR2: SGHKS, YYEKEE (reference sequence). The V gene lost 3 bases and the J gene lost 1 base, with 17 bases spanning the gap. The CDR3 length is 18 residues. Here the CDR3 DNA reads TGTGCCAGCAGCTGGCTGACAGGAGGCACTTCTGGGGCCAACGTCCTGACTTTC. It encodes CASSWLTGGTSGANVLTF.

J is TRBJ2-1 and V is TRBV29-1, with TRBD2 matching over 7 bases. CDR1 is SQVTM and CDR2 is ANQGSEA in the germline V gene. J lost 7 bases, V lost 7 bases, and 13 bases had no gene match. The CDR3 is made up of 14 amino acids. The CDR3 loop reads CSARTLGTTNEQFF. The CDR3 DNA is TGCAGCGCCAGGACTTTAGGGACTACTAATGAGCAGTTCTTC.

This clone appeared once. The chain recombines TRBV7-8 with TRBJ2-1; D is perhaps TRBD2 (6 bases). This CDR3 has 14 residues. Per the germline V gene, CDR1 is SGHVS and CDR2 is FQNEAQ. V lost 2 bases and J lost 7, with 12 bases in between. CDR3 loop: CASSLPGRGNEQFF. The CDR3 DNA follows: TGTGCCAGCAGCTTACCCGGGAGAGGTAATGAGCAGTTCTTC. Drawing the rest from reference TRBV7-8 and TRBJ2-1, the complete variable domain is GAGVSQSPRYKVAKRGQDVALRCDPISGHVSLFWYQQALGQGPEFLTYFQNEAQLDKSGLPSDRFFAERPEGSVSTLKIQRTQQEDSAVYLCASSLPGRGNEQFFGPGTRLTVL.

The CDR3 is CASSLGPNTGELFF. The CDR3 region has the DNA TGCGCCAGCAGCTTGGGGCCGAACACCGGGGAGCTGTTTTTT. The V and J genes are TRBV5-1 and TRBJ2-2, with D hard to call. V was cut by 0 bases and J by 0 bases, with 3 bases left in between. The CDR3 runs 14 residues. From germline, CDR1 is SGHRS and CDR2 YFSETQ.

The genes are TRBV11-2 and TRBJ2-2, with 9 positions matching TRBD2. The V gene end was trimmed by 0 bases and the J gene end by 0 bases; junction bases not matched to a gene: 5. This CDR3 has 18 amino acids. The germline CDR1 and CDR2 sequences are SGHAT and FQNNGV. The DNA for the CDR3 is TGTGCCAGCAGCTTAGAGCCTAGCGGGATGTCGAACACCGGGGAGCTGTTTTTT. Its protein is CASSLEPSGMSNTGELFF. Full variable domain (remainder filled in from reference TRBV11-2 and TRBJ2-2): EAGVAQSPRYKIIEKRQSVAFWCNPISGHATLYWYQQILGQGPKLLIQFQNNGVVDDSQLPKDRFSAERLKGVDSTLKIQPAKLEDSAVYLCASSLEPSGMSNTGELFFGEGSRLTVL.

The J gene is TRBJ1-6, the V gene TRBV2; D is unclear. CDR1 SNHLY and CDR2 FYNNEI come from the germline V gene. V was cut by 8 bases and J by 10 bases, with 15 bases left in between. The CDR3 has 13 amino acids. The CDR3 sequence: CASLEEGGSPLHF. The CDR3 nucleotides are TGTGCCAGCTTGGAAGAGGGTGGGTCACCCCTCCACTTT.

This chain links TRBV5-4 with TRBJ2-5, with a tentative D call TRBD2 (5 bases). Germline V lookup: CDR1 SGHNT, CDR2 YYREEE (reference sequence). Trimming cost V 2 bases and J 5 bases, with 16 bases left between them. The CDR3 runs 15 residues. The DNA of the CDR3 is TGTGCCAGCAGCTTAACACCGACTAATTTTGAGACCCAGTACTTC. Translating it yields CASSLTPTNFETQYF.

The chain is built from TRBV18 and TRBJ1-1; 9 nucleotides line up with TRBD1. J lost 4 bases, V lost 6 bases, and 9 bases had no gene match. The germline CDR1 and CDR2 sequences are KGHSH and LQKENI. The CDR3 totals 15 residues. The CDR3 here is CASSPTGGEGTEAFF. The CDR3 DNA follows: TGTGCCAGCTCCCCAACAGGGGGCGAAGGCACTGAAGCTTTCTTT. The full variable domain, with the rest looked up from reference TRBV18 and TRBJ1-1, is NAGVMQNPRHLVRRRGQEARLRCSPMKGHSHVYWYRQLPEEGLKFMVYLQKENIIDESGMPKERFSAEFPKEGPSILRIQQVVRGDSAAYFCASSPTGGEGTEAFFGQGTRLTVV.

This chain uses TRBV12-3 or TRBV12-4 with TRBJ2-5; D possibly corresponds to TRBD2 (6 bases). V lost 3 bases to trimming and J lost 4 bases, with 9 bases between them. This CDR3 is built from 13 residues. The CDR3 region is CASSFRGRETQYF. The CDR3 nucleotides are TGTGCCAGCAGTTTTCGGGGGAGAGAGACCCAGTACTTC.

The rearrangement joins TRBV6-5 to TRBJ2-7, with TRBD1 identical over 10 bases. This CDR3 region has 15 residues. CDR1 MNHEY and CDR2 SVGAGI come from the germline V gene. J gave up 0 bases and V 4 bases, and 3 bases lay outside the gene matches. Written as DNA, the CDR3 is TGTGCCAGCAGTTCCCGGGACAGGGGCTCCTACGAGCAGTACTTC. This encodes CASSSRDRGSYEQYF.

The CDR3 is CASSQEVAGAWNEQFF. In nucleotides, the CDR3 is TGTGCCAGCAGCCAAGAGGTGGCGGGAGCGTGGAATGAGCAGTTCTTC. The chain links TRBV4-2 to TRBJ2-1; 7 bases are shared with TRBD2. Germline CDR1 reads LGHNA; CDR2 reads YNFKEQ. This CDR3 has 16 residues. Losses at the gene ends were 0 bases for V and 7 bases for J; bases not matched to a gene: 9.

The J gene is TRBJ2-2, the V gene TRBV7-7, with TRBD1 as a possible D gene (5 bases). Germline V lookup: CDR1 SSHAT, CDR2 FNYEAQ (reference sequence). Between the trimmed V and J ends, which lost 5 bases and 1 base, there was a span of 8 bases. The CDR3 runs to 14 residues. The DNA of the CDR3 is TGTGCCAGCAGCAATACAGGGAACACCGGGGAGCTGTTTTTT. Its translation is CASSNTGNTGELFF.

The chain combines TRBV5-8 with TRBJ2-1; D perhaps matches TRBD2 (6 bases). The CDR3 extends over 15 amino acids. Trimming shortened V by 4 bases and J by 7 bases, and 18 bases separated the two germline ends. CDR1 SGHTS and CDR2 YDEGEE come from the germline V gene. CDR3 residues: CASSRGTSEVNEQFF. The CDR3 nucleotides are TGTGCCAGCAGCCGGGGGACCTCCGAGGTGAATGAGCAGTTCTTC.

The chain uses TRBV30 and TRBJ1-5, with TRBD1 as a possible D gene (6 bases). This CDR3 region has 14 residues. V was clipped by 5 bases and J by 2 bases, with 13 bases between them. Germline V gene lookup returns CDR1 GTSNPN and CDR2 SVGIG (reference sequence). The CDR3 DNA sequence: TGTGCCTGGGCCGTGTCAGGGGGCAATCAGCCCCAGCATTTT. Its protein product is CAWAVSGGNQPQHF. The whole variable domain, remainder taken from reference TRBV30 and TRBJ1-5, is SQTIHQWPATLVQPVGSPLSLECTVEGTSNPNLYWYRQAAGRGLQLLFYSVGIGQISSEVPQNLSASRPQDRQFILSSKKLLLSDSGFYLCAWAVSGGNQPQHFGDGTRLSIL.

The chain employs TRBV7-2 and TRBJ2-7; D gene uncertain. CDR1 and CDR2 (germline): SGHTA, FQGNSA. The CDR3 is made up of 15 amino acids. V was clipped by 5 bases and J by 4 bases, with 18 bases between them. The chain's CDR3 is CASSPPTTFIYEQYF. The CDR3 DNA reads TGTGCCAGCAGCCCGCCGACAACCTTCATTTACGAGCAGTACTTC.

Here the CDR3 DNA reads TGTGCCAGCAGCTCCTCCACCTCGTTCGGGGTCAAGACCCAGTACTTC. It encodes CASSSSTSFGVKTQYF. The rearrangement uses TRBV11-2 and TRBJ2-5, with D perhaps TRBD2 (5 bases). V was cut by 4 bases and J by 6 bases, with 21 bases left in between. The CDR3 runs to 16 residues. Germline-derived CDR1 and CDR2 are SGHAT and FQNNGV.

CDR3 nucleotides: TGCGCCAGCAGCTCTACGGGTAGACAAGAGACCCAGTACTTC. It is translated as CASSSTGRQETQYF. This rearrangement joins TRBV5-1 to TRBJ2-5; D uncertain. With 3 bases removed from V and 2 bases from J, the gap between germline ends came to 11 bases. CDR1 is SGHRS and CDR2 is YFSETQ in the germline V gene. The CDR3 contains 14 residues.

The V call is TRBV3-1 (or the pseudogene TRBV3-2), the J call TRBJ1-3; TRBD1 matches at 7 bases. J gave up 4 bases and V 6 bases, and 15 bases lay outside the gene matches. The CDR3 is 17 residues long. Germline CDR1 is LGHDT and CDR2 is YNNKEL (reference sequence). The DNA for the CDR3 is TGTGCCAGCAGAAACGTCACTAAGGGGGCGAAAGGAAACACCATATATTTT. Translation: CASRNVTKGAKGNTIYF.

The chain has TRBV2 and TRBJ2-2; TRBD2 matches 10 bases. There are 14 residues in the CDR3. The V segment lost 5 bases and the J segment 5 bases; nucleotides outside the gene matches: 2. Germline values: CDR1 SNHLY, CDR2 FYNNEI. CDR3 in DNA: TGTGCCAGCAGTCAGCGGGGGGGTACCGGGGAGCTGTTTTTT. It encodes CASSQRGGTGELFF.

The chain recombines TRBV18 with TRBJ2-7; D possibly corresponds to TRBD2 (6 bases). The V and J ends lost 6 bases and 2 bases respectively, with 11 bases between them. The CDR3 consists of 13 residues. Germline V CDR1 and CDR2: KGHSH, LQKENI. The DNA of the CDR3 is TGTGCCAGCTCCCCGGGAGACACCTACGAGCAGTACTTC. It is translated as CASSPGDTYEQYF.